These 12 T cell receptor beta chains were all obtained from the same sample, sequenced in a study of T cells in Graves' hyperthyroidism and ophthalmopathy. Amplification of TCR beta CDR3 regions used RNA as the template. The study used the HTBI primer set for a first-round RT-PCR of the TCR CDR3. TCRdb fed the multiplex PCR reads into MiXCR, producing one record per CDR3 protein. The sample contains hundreds of thousands of distinct CDR3 sequences, over 15% of which appear only once. The source material was blood. Every receptor here comes from a woman in her late teens or twenties with Graves' hyperthyroidism.

The chain couples TRBV12-3 or TRBV12-4 to TRBJ1-1, with D possibly being TRBD1 (5 bases). The CDR3 is 10 residues long. Trimming pared 7 bases from V and 10 bases from J, leaving 10 bases between. The CDR3 region has the DNA TGTGCCAGCATGGGGAGGGGAGCTTTCTTT. Its protein product is CASMGRGAFF.

The rearrangement joins TRBV12-5 to TRBJ1-2; D remains unclear. Germline CDR1 LGHNT, CDR2 FRNRAP. The CDR3 totals 12 residues. Trimming took off 2 bases at V and 5 bases at J, with 6 bases between the two ends. The CDR3: CASGLYRYGYTF. CDR3 in DNA: TGTGCTAGTGGTTTGTACCGTTATGGCTACACCTTC. Together with reference TRBV12-5 and TRBJ1-2, the CDR3 gives the full variable domain: DARVTQTPRHKVTEMGQEVTMRCQPILGHNTVFWYRQTMMQGLELLAYFRNRAPLDDSGMPKDRFSAEMPDATLATLKIQPSEPRDSAVYFCASGLYRYGYTFGSGTRLTVV.

This clonotype was counted ten times or more. The V gene is TRBV28, the J gene TRBJ2-4, with 12 bases identical to TRBD1. J was trimmed by 8 bases and V by 5 bases; bases with no gene match: 13. Germline V gives CDR1 MDHEN, CDR2 SYDVKM. This CDR3 contains 17 residues. The CDR3 DNA reads TGTGCCAGCAGTCGCCTAGGGACAGGGGGCGGTCAAGACATTCAGTACTTC. It specifies CASSRLGTGGGQDIQYF.

The gene calls are TRBV20-1 and TRBJ2-7, with D maybe TRBD2 (6 bases). The germline V gene has CDR1 DFQATT and CDR2 SNEGSKA (reference sequence). Trimming left V 0 bases short and J 2 bases short, with 14 bases between. This CDR3 comprises 15 residues. The CDR3 sequence is CSARDFGGETYEQYF. The CDR3 nucleotides read TGCAGTGCTAGAGATTTCGGGGGAGAGACCTACGAGCAGTACTTC.

The chain recombines TRBV10-3 with TRBJ2-7, with 10 bases fitting TRBD1. Germline assignment: CDR1 ENHRY and CDR2 SYGVKD. The CDR3 contains 16 residues. V was pared by 4 bases and J by 0 bases, with 6 bases of the junction left unmatched. The CDR3 spells CAISVGTGEFSYEQYF. The DNA of the CDR3 is TGTGCCATCAGTGTCGGGACAGGGGAATTCTCCTACGAGCAGTACTTC.

This clonotype showed up just a few times. The genes are TRBV5-1 and TRBJ2-7, with 7 bases fitting TRBD1. This CDR3 region has 12 residues. The V gene end was trimmed by 4 bases and the J gene end by 6 bases; junction bases not matched to a gene: 4. The germline CDR1 and CDR2 sequences are SGHRS and YFSETQ. CDR3 sequence reads: CASSTGEIEQYF. The CDR3 nucleotides read TGCGCCAGCAGCACAGGGGAAATCGAGCAGTACTTC. The whole variable domain, filled in from reference TRBV5-1 and TRBJ2-7, reads KAGVTQTPRYLIKTRGQQVTLSCSPISGHRSVSWYQQTPGQGLQFLFEYFSETQRNKGNFPGRFSGRQFSNSRSEMNVSTLELGDSALYLCASSTGEIEQYFGPGTRLTVT.

This clonotype was recorded many times. CDR3 bases: TGTGCCAGCAGTTCACCTCCTCCGGGACAGGGAATGTTACACATTCAGTACTTC. Amino acids: CASSSPPPGQGMLHIQYF. The chain combines TRBV28 with TRBJ2-4; 9 bases map to TRBD1. This CDR3 contains 18 residues. Germline lookup yields CDR1 MDHEN and CDR2 SYDVKM. With V trimmed by 4 bases and J by 8 bases, 18 bases remained unmatched.

This clonotype was observed many times. The genes are TRBV28 and TRBJ2-5; D is perhaps TRBD1 or TRBD2 (6 bases each). Trimming removed 5 bases at V and 13 bases at J, with 23 bases between. This CDR3 has 14 residues. In germline, CDR1 is MDHEN, CDR2 SYDVKM. This CDR3 is CASSARDIHPFGYF. The CDR3 DNA follows: TGTGCCAGCAGTGCGCGGGACATACACCCTTTTGGGTACTTC.

The chain is built from TRBV5-6 and TRBJ1-5; 11 nucleotides agree with TRBD1. The J segment lost 3 bases and the V segment lost 3 bases, leaving 11 bases of the junction unmatched. The CDR3 consists of 18 residues. Germline V gene data show CDR1 as SGHDT and CDR2 as YYEEEE. The CDR3 coding sequence is TGTGCCAGCAGCTCCGGAGGTTCGGACAGGGGGCCCAATCAGCCCCAGCATTTT. Amino acid sequence: CASSSGGSDRGPNQPQHF.

This clonotype appeared a few times. The chain is built from TRBV20-1 and TRBJ1-1; D gene uncertain. Germline V CDR1 and CDR2: DFQATT, SNEGSKA (reference sequence). Deletions cut 3 bases from V and 7 bases from J, with 12 bases between. The CDR3 contains 12 residues. As DNA, the CDR3 is TGCAGTGCTAGTAGGGAAGAGGGTGAAGCTTTCTTT. This codes for CSASREEGEAFF.

This clonotype has at least ten counts. This CDR3 is CASSSDRGSSPLHF. The CDR3 DNA follows: TGTGCCAGCAGCTCGGACAGGGGGAGTTCACCCCTCCACTTT. The V gene is TRBV7-9, the J gene TRBJ1-6; 10 nucleotides align to TRBD1. Losses at the gene ends were 4 bases for V and 9 bases for J; bases not matched to a gene: 3. Germline CDR1 reads SEHNR; CDR2 reads FQNEAQ (reference sequence). The CDR3 is 14 amino acids.

This clonotype has at least ten counts. V usage is TRBV7-9 and J usage is TRBJ1-2; 11 bases map to TRBD1. Germline values: CDR1 SEHNR, CDR2 FQNEAQ (reference sequence). Losses at the gene ends were 5 bases for V and 4 bases for J; bases not matched to a gene: 6. The CDR3 totals 15 residues. The CDR3 nucleotides read TGTGCCAGCAGCCCAGCCGGGACAGGGGGCTATGGCTACACCTTC. Translated: CASSPAGTGGYGYTF. The variable domain in full, completed from reference TRBV7-9 and TRBJ1-2, reads DTGVSQNPRHKITKRGQNVTFRCDPISEHNRLYWYRQTLGQGPEFLTYFQNEAQLEKSRLLSDRFSAERPKGSFSTLEIQRTEQGDSAMYLCASSPAGTGGYGYTFGSGTRLTVV.